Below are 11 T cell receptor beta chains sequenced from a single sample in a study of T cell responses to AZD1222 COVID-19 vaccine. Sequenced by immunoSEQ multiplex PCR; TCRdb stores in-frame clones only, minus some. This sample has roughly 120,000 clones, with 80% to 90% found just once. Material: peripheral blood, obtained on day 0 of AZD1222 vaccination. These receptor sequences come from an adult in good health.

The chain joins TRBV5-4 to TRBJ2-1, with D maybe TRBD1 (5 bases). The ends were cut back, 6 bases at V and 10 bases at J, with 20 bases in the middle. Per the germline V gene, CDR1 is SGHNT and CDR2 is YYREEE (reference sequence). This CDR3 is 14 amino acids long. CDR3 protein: CASTPQDSAKEQFF. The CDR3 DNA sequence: TGTGCCAGCACCCCTCAAGACAGCGCCAAGGAGCAGTTCTTC.

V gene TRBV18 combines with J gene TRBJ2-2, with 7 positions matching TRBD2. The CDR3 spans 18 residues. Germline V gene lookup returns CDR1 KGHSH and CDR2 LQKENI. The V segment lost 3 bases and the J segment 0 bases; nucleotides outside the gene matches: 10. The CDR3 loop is CASSPPGAGAPNTGELFF. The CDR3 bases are TGTGCCAGCTCACCCCCCGGCGCGGGAGCTCCGAACACCGGGGAGCTGTTTTTT.

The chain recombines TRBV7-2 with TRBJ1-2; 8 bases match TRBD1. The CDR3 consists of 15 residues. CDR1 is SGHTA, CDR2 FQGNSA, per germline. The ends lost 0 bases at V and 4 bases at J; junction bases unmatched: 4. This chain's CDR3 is CASSLATGGGYGYTF. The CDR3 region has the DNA TGTGCCAGCAGCTTAGCCACAGGGGGTGGCTATGGCTACACCTTC.

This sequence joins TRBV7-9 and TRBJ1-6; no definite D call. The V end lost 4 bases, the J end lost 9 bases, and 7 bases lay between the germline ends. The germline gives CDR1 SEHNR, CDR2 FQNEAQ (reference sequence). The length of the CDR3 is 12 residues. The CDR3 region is CASSSGGSPLHF. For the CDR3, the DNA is TGTGCCAGCAGCTCCGGCGGTTCACCCCTCCACTTT. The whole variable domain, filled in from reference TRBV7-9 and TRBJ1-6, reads DTGVSQNPRHKITKRGQNVTFRCDPISEHNRLYWYRQTLGQGPEFLTYFQNEAQLEKSRLLSDRFSAERPKGSFSTLEIQRTEQGDSAMYLCASSSGGSPLHFGNGTRLTVT.

CDR3 protein: CASSYSKQGMNQPQHF. The CDR3 DNA is TGTGCCAGCAGTTACTCGAAACAAGGAATGAATCAGCCCCAGCATTTT. The J gene is TRBJ1-5, the V gene TRBV6-5; no reliable D call. CDR3 size: 16 residues. Trimming took off 0 bases at V and 4 bases at J, with 13 bases between the two ends. From germline, CDR1 is MNHEY and CDR2 SVGAGI.

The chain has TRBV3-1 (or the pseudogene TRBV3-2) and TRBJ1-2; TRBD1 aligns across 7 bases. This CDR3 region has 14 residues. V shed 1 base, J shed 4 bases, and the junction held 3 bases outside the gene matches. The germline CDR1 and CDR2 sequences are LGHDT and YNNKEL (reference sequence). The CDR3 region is CASSQVTGAYGYTF. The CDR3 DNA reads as TGTGCCAGCAGCCAAGTAACAGGGGCCTATGGCTACACCTTC.

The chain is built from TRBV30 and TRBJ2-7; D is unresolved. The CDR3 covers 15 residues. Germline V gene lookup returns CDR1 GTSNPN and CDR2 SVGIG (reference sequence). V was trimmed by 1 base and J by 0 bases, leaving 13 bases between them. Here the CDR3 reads CAWSAPFRFSYEQYF. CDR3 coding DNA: TGTGCCTGGAGTGCACCATTCAGGTTCTCCTACGAGCAGTACTTC.

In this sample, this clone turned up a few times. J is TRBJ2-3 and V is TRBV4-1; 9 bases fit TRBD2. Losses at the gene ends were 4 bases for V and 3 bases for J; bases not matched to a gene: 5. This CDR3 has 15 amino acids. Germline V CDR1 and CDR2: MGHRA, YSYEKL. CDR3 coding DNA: TGCGCCAGCAGCCTCCGCACTAGCGGGACAGATACGCAGTATTTT. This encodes CASSLRTSGTDTQYF.

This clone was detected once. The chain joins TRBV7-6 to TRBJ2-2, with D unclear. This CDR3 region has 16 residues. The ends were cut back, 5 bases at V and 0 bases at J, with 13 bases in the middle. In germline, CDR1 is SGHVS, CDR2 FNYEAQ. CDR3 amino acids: CASSKTARPNTGELFF. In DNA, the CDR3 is TGTGCCAGCAGCAAGACGGCTAGGCCGAACACCGGGGAGCTGTTTTTT.

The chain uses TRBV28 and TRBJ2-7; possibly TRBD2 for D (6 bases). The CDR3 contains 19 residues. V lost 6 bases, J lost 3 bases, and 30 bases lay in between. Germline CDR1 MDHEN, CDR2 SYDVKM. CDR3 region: CASSPGRNRRRGSRYEQYF. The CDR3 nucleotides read TGTGCCAGCAGCCCTGGACGGAACCGCAGGAGGGGTTCTCGCTACGAGCAGTACTTC.

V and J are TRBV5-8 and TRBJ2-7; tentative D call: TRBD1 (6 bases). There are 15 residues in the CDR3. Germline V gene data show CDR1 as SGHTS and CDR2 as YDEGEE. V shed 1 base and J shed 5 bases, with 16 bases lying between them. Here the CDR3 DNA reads TGTGCCAGCAGCTTGCAGGGGCACATAGAGCACGAGCAGTACTTC. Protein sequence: CASSLQGHIEHEQYF.